These T cell receptor beta chains were read from a single sample in a study of blood T cell repertoires in COVID-19. Measured with immunoSEQ multiplex PCR; TCRdb has only the in-frame clones, and not every one. This sample has 200,000 to 300,000 clones, with about 89% found just once. Sequencing used peripheral blood. The receptors derive from a man in his forties who had recovered from COVID-19. Both conserved end residues are part of each CDR3. D genes are given only for firm matches. Clone size is not always given. Where it is, it says once, few, many or a class for expanded clones.

clone size	J gene	V gene	D gene	CDR3 DNA	CDR3 protein
NA	TRBJ2-5	TRBV7-2	TRBD2	TGTGCCAGCAGCTTAGGGGGACTAGTTTCCTCCGCGGAGACCCAGTACTTC	CASSLGGLVSSAETQYF
NA	TRBJ1-2	TRBV9	TRBD1	TGTGCCAGCAGCGTAGGGGACAGGGATGGCTACACCTTC	CASSVGDRDGYTF
NA	TRBJ2-5	TRBV24-1	TRBD1	TGTGCCACCAGTGACTCGGGACAGGGAAATCGGGCCCAGTACTTC	CATSDSGQGNRAQYF
NA	TRBJ2-1	TRBV7-2	TRBD2	TGTGCCAGCAGCTTACTCGGACTAGCGGGAGTGGGAAATGAGCAGTTCTTC	CASSLLGLAGVGNEQFF
NA	TRBJ2-1	TRBV29-1	NA	TGCAGCGTTGGACTAGGGCAGCAGTTCTTC	CSVGLGQQFF
NA	TRBJ1-2	TRBV29-1	NA	TGCAGCGTTGTCCCAGAGGGTGGCTACACCTTC	CSVVPEGGYTF
NA	TRBJ2-3	TRBV2	TRBD2	TGTGCCAGCGTAGCGGGGGGGGGAGATACGCAGTATTTT	CASVAGGGDTQYF
NA	TRBJ2-3	TRBV30	TRBD1	TGTGCCGTGAGACAGGGCTTTGGCACAGATACGCAGTATTTT	CAVRQGFGTDTQYF
once	TRBJ1-1	TRBV13	NA	TGTGCCAGCAGCACCGGGACAATGAACACTGAAGCTTTCTTT	CASSTGTMNTEAFF
NA	TRBJ2-7	TRBV5-6	NA	TGTGCCAGCACCGCGGACACCAACTCCTACGAGCAGTACTTC	CASTADTNSYEQYF
NA	TRBJ2-7	TRBV6-2/TRBV6-3	TRBD2	TGTGCCAGCAGTCGAAGACTAGCGGGAGAACGGTACGAGCAGTACTTC	CASSRRLAGERYEQYF
NA	TRBJ2-7	TRBV1	NA	TGCACCAGCAGCCTTGAGAGAAGGCAGGGGAAAGGTAAAACCTACGAGCAGTACTTC	CTSSLERRQGKGKTYEQYF
NA	TRBJ2-7	TRBV13	TRBD1	TGTGCCAGCAGCTTATTCGGACAGGGGCTCTCCTACGAGCAGTACTTC	CASSLFGQGLSYEQYF
NA	TRBJ1-5	TRBV7-6	TRBD1	TGTGCCAGCAGCTCGCCCCCCGGGACAGGGCCCAATCAGCCCCAGCATTTT	CASSSPPGTGPNQPQHF
NA	TRBJ1-2	TRBV7-2	TRBD1	TGTGCCAGCAGCTTAAAGGGGGCCAGTGGCTACACCTTC	CASSLKGASGYTF
once	TRBJ1-1	TRBV28	TRBD1	TGTGCCAGCAGTGGGACAGGGCCCCTTATGAACACTGAAGCTTTCTTT	CASSGTGPLMNTEAFF
NA	TRBJ2-1	TRBV7-2	TRBD1	TGTGCCAGCAGCTTAAGACAGGGCTCCTACAATGAGCAGTTCTTC	CASSLRQGSYNEQFF
few	TRBJ2-6	TRBV5-4	NA	TGTGCCAGCAGCTTGACAGGGCCTGGGGCCAACGTCCTGACTTTC	CASSLTGPGANVLTF
NA	TRBJ1-4	TRBV18	NA	TGTGCCAGCTCACCCTTAGGACTGACGGGTGAAAAACTGTTTTTT	CASSPLGLTGEKLFF
NA	TRBJ1-4	TRBV5-5	TRBD1	TGTGCCAGCAGCTGGCGGGCCGACAGGGTCACTAATGAAAAACTGTTTTTT	CASSWRADRVTNEKLFF
NA	TRBJ2-5	TRBV9	NA	TGTGCCAGCAGCTACGGACTTCAAGAGACCCAGTACTTC	CASSYGLQETQYF
NA	TRBJ2-7	TRBV20-1	NA	TGCAGTGCTAGTCTGTTGGGTATGCGGGGATCTATACACGAGCAGTACTTC	CSASLLGMRGSIHEQYF
NA	TRBJ2-2	TRBV6-2/TRBV6-3	NA	TGTGCCAGCAACCCCCTCCGGAGGGCTACCGGGGAGCTGTTTTTT	CASNPLRRATGELFF
NA	TRBJ1-3	TRBV11-2	TRBD1	TGTGCCAGCAGCCGGACAGGGGACTCTGGAAACACCATATATTTT	CASSRTGDSGNTIYF
NA	TRBJ2-7	TRBV4-3	NA	TGCGCCAGCAGCCATGGAAGCGGCCGCTACGAGCAGTACTTC	CASSHGSGRYEQYF
NA	TRBJ1-2	TRBV18	NA	TGTGCCAGCTCACGTGTGGGGGGTGCTTCTGACTATGGCTACACCTTC	CASSRVGGASDYGYTF
NA	TRBJ2-7	TRBV3-1/TRBV3-2	TRBD2	TGTGCCAGCAGCCAAGATAGTGGGCTAGCGGGGTGGTACGAGCAGTACTTC	CASSQDSGLAGWYEQYF
NA	TRBJ1-5	TRBV7-2	NA	TGTGCCAGCAGTTACCTCAAGGTCGGGCAGGGGAGCAATCAGCCCCAGCATTTT	CASSYLKVGQGSNQPQHF
NA	TRBJ2-5	TRBV19	NA	TGTGCCAGTAGTGGTGGGGCCTTCCAAGAGACCCAGTACTTC	CASSGGAFQETQYF
NA	TRBJ2-1	TRBV18	NA	TGTGCCAGCTCACCAATTCACTACAATGAGCAGTTCTTC	CASSPIHYNEQFF
NA	TRBJ2-1	TRBV10-1	NA	TGCGCCAGCAGTGCTGACATTCGCAATGAGCAGTTCTTC	CASSADIRNEQFF
NA	TRBJ1-2	TRBV9	TRBD1	TGTGCCAGCAGCGTATACGACAGGGTTCCATATGGCTACACCTTC	CASSVYDRVPYGYTF
NA	TRBJ2-7	TRBV5-1	TRBD2	TGCGCCAGCAGCTTGGTCGGCGGGGGTGCCTACGAGCAGTACTTC	CASSLVGGGAYEQYF
NA	TRBJ2-7	TRBV5-4	TRBD2	TGTGCCAGCAGCCGGGAGGGCCCAGGGTACGAGCAGTACTTC	CASSREGPGYEQYF
NA	TRBJ2-7	TRBV6-2/TRBV6-3	NA	TGTGCCAGCAGTTATACTAGTATACACGAGCAGTACTTC	CASSYTSIHEQYF
many	TRBJ1-5	TRBV7-2	TRBD1	TGTGCCAGCAGCCTGCGGGGACAGGGTAGCAATCAGCCCCAGCATTTT	CASSLRGQGSNQPQHF
few	TRBJ2-3	TRBV4-3	TRBD2	TGCGCCAGCAGCCGGAATAGCGGGGGGAACACAGATACGCAGTATTTT	CASSRNSGGNTDTQYF
NA	TRBJ2-7	TRBV19	NA	TGTGCCAGTAGGTTGAGGGGCGGAGGGGAGCAGTACTTC	CASRLRGGGEQYF
NA	TRBJ2-5	TRBV2	TRBD1	TGTGCCAGCAGGAGAGCCCGGGACAGTTCACAAGAGACCCAGTACTTC	CASRRARDSSQETQYF
NA	TRBJ2-2	TRBV6-4	NA	TGTGCCAGCAGGTCCCAGGGTCCGAGCACCGGGGAGCTGTTTTTT	CASRSQGPSTGELFF
NA	TRBJ2-1	TRBV20-1	TRBD2	TGCAGTGCAGCGGGGAATGAGCAGTTCTTC	CSAAGNEQFF
NA	TRBJ2-2	TRBV11-3	TRBD2	TGTGCCAGCAGCGGCCCCACTAGCGGGGGAGTTTACGCCGGGGAGCTGTTTTTT	CASSGPTSGGVYAGELFF
NA	TRBJ1-1	TRBV20-1	NA	TGCAGTGCTAGGGGGGGAACTGAAGCTTTCTTT	CSARGGTEAFF